A selection of T cell receptor beta chains follows, all from one sample in a study of cytomegalovirus exposure and HLA in healthy donors. The assay was immunoSEQ multiplex PCR, and TCRdb's table has in-frame clones only and misses some. The profile shows roughly 180,000 clones, about four fifths of them singletons. The sample taken for sequencing was PBMCs. The receptors here all came from a woman younger than 30 in good health and CMV-seronegative. Each CDR3 is given with its conserved first and last residue. Each record gives: CDR3 length, clone size, D gene, V gene, J gene, CDR3 protein, CDR3 DNA. D genes are given only for firm matches. For some rows the clone size is stated as once, few or many, or as a class when expanded; others skip it.

len: 14
abundance: .
d_gene: .
v_gene: TRBV7-2
j_gene: TRBJ2-3
CDR3aa: CASSLVQGTDTQYF
CDR3nt: TGTGCCAGCAGCTTAGTACAGGGCACAGATACGCAGTATTTT

len: 16
abundance: .
d_gene: TRBD1
v_gene: TRBV13
j_gene: TRBJ1-2
CDR3aa: CASSSPRQGLNYGYTF
CDR3nt: TGTGCCAGCAGCTCCCCCCGACAGGGCCTTAACTATGGCTACACCTTC

len: 17
abundance: .
d_gene: .
v_gene: TRBV4-1
j_gene: TRBJ1-2
CDR3aa: CASSQDMYRLKIYGYTF
CDR3nt: TGCGCCAGCAGCCAAGATATGTACAGGCTTAAAATCTATGGCTACACCTTC

len: 15
abundance: .
d_gene: TRBD1
v_gene: TRBV2
j_gene: TRBJ1-5
CDR3aa: CASSAGGGSNQPQHF
CDR3nt: TGTGCCAGCAGTGCAGGGGGCGGGAGCAATCAGCCCCAGCATTTT

len: 14
abundance: once
d_gene: .
v_gene: TRBV25-1
j_gene: TRBJ1-4
CDR3aa: CASSYGGTNEKLFF
CDR3nt: TGTGCCAGCAGCTATGGAGGGACTAATGAAAAACTGTTTTTT

len: 14
abundance: .
d_gene: TRBD1
v_gene: TRBV6-5
j_gene: TRBJ1-1
CDR3aa: CASSYSGQGTEAFF
CDR3nt: TGTGCCAGCAGTTACTCGGGACAGGGGACTGAAGCTTTCTTT

len: 15
abundance: .
d_gene: TRBD2
v_gene: TRBV7-3
j_gene: TRBJ2-1
CDR3aa: CASSLDGRPGNEQFF
CDR3nt: TGTGCCAGCAGCTTAGACGGGAGGCCAGGCAATGAGCAGTTCTTC

len: 16
abundance: .
d_gene: TRBD2
v_gene: TRBV2
j_gene: TRBJ2-2
CDR3aa: CASSEKVAGNTGELFF
CDR3nt: TGTGCCAGCAGTGAGAAGGTAGCGGGGAACACCGGGGAGCTGTTTTTT

len: 15
abundance: .
d_gene: TRBD1
v_gene: TRBV4-1
j_gene: TRBJ1-1
CDR3aa: CASSQVLTGATEAFF
CDR3nt: TGCGCCAGCAGCCAAGTTCTGACAGGGGCCACTGAAGCTTTCTTT

len: 12
abundance: .
d_gene: .
v_gene: TRBV30
j_gene: TRBJ2-5
CDR3aa: CAWSGRGETQYF
CDR3nt: TGTGCCTGGAGTGGGCGGGGAGAGACCCAGTACTTC

len: 15
abundance: .
d_gene: TRBD2
v_gene: TRBV4-3
j_gene: TRBJ2-7
CDR3aa: CASSPGTSLYYEQYF
CDR3nt: TGCGCCAGCAGCCCCGGGACTAGTCTGTACTACGAGCAGTACTTC

len: 14
abundance: .
d_gene: .
v_gene: TRBV2
j_gene: TRBJ1-5
CDR3aa: CASSERQGNQPQHF
CDR3nt: TGTGCCAGCAGTGAAAGGCAGGGTAATCAGCCCCAGCATTTT

len: 15
abundance: .
d_gene: .
v_gene: TRBV19
j_gene: TRBJ2-5
CDR3aa: CASSIGTASGETQYF
CDR3nt: TGTGCCAGTAGTATAGGGACAGCGTCCGGAGAGACCCAGTACTTC

len: 14
abundance: .
d_gene: .
v_gene: TRBV5-1
j_gene: TRBJ1-1
CDR3aa: CASSWAARNTEAFF
CDR3nt: TGCGCCAGCAGCTGGGCCGCGAGGAACACTGAAGCTTTCTTT

len: 14
abundance: .
d_gene: .
v_gene: TRBV19
j_gene: TRBJ1-5
CDR3aa: CASKGVLGNQPQHF
CDR3nt: TGTGCCAGTAAGGGGGTTTTGGGCAATCAGCCCCAGCATTTT

len: 16
abundance: few
d_gene: .
v_gene: TRBV4-3
j_gene: TRBJ2-1
CDR3aa: CASSLAPGSIPNEQFF
CDR3nt: TGCGCCAGCAGCCTCGCCCCTGGGAGTATACCCAATGAGCAGTTCTTC

len: 13
abundance: few
d_gene: .
v_gene: TRBV11-3
j_gene: TRBJ2-1
CDR3aa: CASSSKSSNEQFF
CDR3nt: TGTGCCAGCAGCTCAAAATCTAGCAATGAGCAGTTCTTC

len: 14
abundance: .
d_gene: .
v_gene: TRBV5-4
j_gene: TRBJ1-1
CDR3aa: CASSPDGPNTEAFF
CDR3nt: TGTGCCAGCAGCCCCGATGGCCCGAACACTGAAGCTTTCTTT

len: 14
abundance: .
d_gene: TRBD2
v_gene: TRBV6-6
j_gene: TRBJ2-2
CDR3aa: CATLAGENTGELFF
CDR3nt: TGTGCCACCCTAGCGGGAGAGAACACCGGGGAGCTGTTTTTT

len: 15
abundance: .
d_gene: TRBD2
v_gene: TRBV4-1
j_gene: TRBJ2-3
CDR3aa: CASSRLAGGTDTQYF
CDR3nt: TGCGCCAGCAGCCGGTTAGCGGGAGGTACAGATACGCAGTATTTT

len: 18
abundance: .
d_gene: TRBD2
v_gene: TRBV10-3
j_gene: TRBJ2-7
CDR3aa: CAISGGTSGSGRFYEQYF
CDR3nt: TGTGCCATCAGTGGGGGGACTAGTGGTAGTGGGAGGTTCTACGAGCAGTACTTC

len: 17
abundance: .
d_gene: TRBD2
v_gene: TRBV28
j_gene: TRBJ2-1
CDR3aa: CATSLAGHQRGYNEQFF
CDR3nt: TGTGCCACGAGCTTGGCAGGGCACCAGCGGGGATACAATGAGCAGTTCTTC

len: 13
abundance: .
d_gene: .
v_gene: TRBV28
j_gene: TRBJ1-2
CDR3aa: CASAKGQFYGYTF
CDR3nt: TGTGCCAGCGCCAAAGGACAGTTCTATGGCTACACCTTC

len: 13
abundance: .
d_gene: TRBD2
v_gene: TRBV2
j_gene: TRBJ2-1
CDR3aa: CASTGLAGLEQFF
CDR3nt: TGTGCCAGCACCGGACTAGCGGGACTTGAGCAGTTCTTC

len: 16
abundance: few
d_gene: TRBD1
v_gene: TRBV11-3
j_gene: TRBJ2-5
CDR3aa: CASRDPDRGNQETQYF
CDR3nt: TGTGCCAGCAGGGACCCGGACAGGGGAAACCAAGAGACCCAGTACTTC

len: 16
abundance: .
d_gene: TRBD2
v_gene: TRBV7-9
j_gene: TRBJ2-2
CDR3aa: CASSPRFSGRVEELFF
CDR3nt: TGTGCCAGCAGCCCCAGGTTCAGCGGGAGAGTGGAGGAGCTGTTTTTT

len: 18
abundance: .
d_gene: .
v_gene: TRBV27
j_gene: TRBJ2-6
CDR3aa: CASSLGTPGLSGANVLTF
CDR3nt: TGTGCCAGCAGTTTAGGGACACCAGGTCTCTCTGGGGCCAACGTCCTGACTTTC

len: 20
abundance: .
d_gene: TRBD1
v_gene: TRBV19
j_gene: TRBJ1-2
CDR3aa: CASRGGQGAPTHLSLHGYTF
CDR3nt: TGTGCCAGTAGGGGGGGACAGGGGGCGCCCACACATCTCTCCCTCCATGGCTACACCTTC

len: 14
abundance: .
d_gene: .
v_gene: TRBV2
j_gene: TRBJ2-3
CDR3aa: CASSARLLTDTQYF
CDR3nt: TGTGCCAGCAGTGCTCGACTACTCACAGATACGCAGTATTTT

len: 17
abundance: .
d_gene: TRBD1
v_gene: TRBV4-2
j_gene: TRBJ2-1
CDR3aa: CASSQDLLDRVVNEQFF
CDR3nt: TGTGCCAGCAGCCAAGATCTGCTGGACAGGGTAGTCAATGAGCAGTTCTTC

len: 17
abundance: .
d_gene: TRBD2
v_gene: TRBV7-8
j_gene: TRBJ2-7
CDR3aa: CASSLDFTSGRFNEQYF
CDR3nt: TGTGCCAGCAGCTTAGATTTTACTAGCGGGAGGTTCAACGAGCAGTACTTC

len: 15
abundance: .
d_gene: TRBD1
v_gene: TRBV6-5
j_gene: TRBJ2-7
CDR3aa: CASSLTRQGFYEQYF
CDR3nt: TGTGCCAGCAGCCTAACACGACAGGGGTTCTACGAGCAGTACTTC

len: 11
abundance: .
d_gene: .
v_gene: TRBV7-2
j_gene: TRBJ2-1
CDR3aa: CASSPGLEQFF
CDR3nt: TGTGCCAGCAGCCCTGGACTAGAGCAGTTCTTC

len: 17
abundance: .
d_gene: TRBD2
v_gene: TRBV27
j_gene: TRBJ2-2
CDR3aa: CASSSQTSGSLAGELFF
CDR3nt: TGTGCCAGCAGTTCTCAGACTAGCGGGAGCTTGGCCGGGGAGCTGTTTTTT

len: 14
abundance: .
d_gene: TRBD1
v_gene: TRBV7-9
j_gene: TRBJ1-2
CDR3aa: CASSPPGGNYGYTF
CDR3nt: TGTGCCAGCAGCCCGCCAGGGGGCAACTATGGCTACACCTTC

len: 12
abundance: .
d_gene: .
v_gene: TRBV28
j_gene: TRBJ2-1
CDR3aa: CASSLVGAGQFF
CDR3nt: TGTGCCAGCAGTTTGGTGGGGGCCGGGCAGTTCTTC

len: 15
abundance: .
d_gene: TRBD2
v_gene: TRBV29-1
j_gene: TRBJ2-3
CDR3aa: CSVLGLAGFTDTQYF
CDR3nt: TGCAGCGTTCTAGGACTAGCGGGGTTCACAGATACGCAGTATTTT

len: 12
abundance: few
d_gene: .
v_gene: TRBV5-4
j_gene: TRBJ1-1
CDR3aa: CASSLDEVEAFF
CDR3nt: TGTGCCAGCAGCTTGGATGAGGTTGAAGCTTTCTTT

len: 16
abundance: once
d_gene: TRBD2
v_gene: TRBV7-9
j_gene: TRBJ2-1
CDR3aa: CASSLAGLAGPNEQFF
CDR3nt: TGTGCCAGCAGCTTAGCGGGACTAGCGGGGCCCAATGAGCAGTTCTTC

len: 13
abundance: few
d_gene: .
v_gene: TRBV7-2
j_gene: TRBJ2-3
CDR3aa: CASSLQSTDTQYF
CDR3nt: TGTGCCAGCAGCTTACAGAGCACAGATACGCAGTATTTT

len: 18
abundance: .
d_gene: TRBD1
v_gene: TRBV19
j_gene: TRBJ2-7
CDR3aa: CASSIWRVEGTGTYEQYF
CDR3nt: TGTGCCAGTAGTATTTGGAGGGTGGAAGGGACAGGAACCTACGAGCAGTACTTC